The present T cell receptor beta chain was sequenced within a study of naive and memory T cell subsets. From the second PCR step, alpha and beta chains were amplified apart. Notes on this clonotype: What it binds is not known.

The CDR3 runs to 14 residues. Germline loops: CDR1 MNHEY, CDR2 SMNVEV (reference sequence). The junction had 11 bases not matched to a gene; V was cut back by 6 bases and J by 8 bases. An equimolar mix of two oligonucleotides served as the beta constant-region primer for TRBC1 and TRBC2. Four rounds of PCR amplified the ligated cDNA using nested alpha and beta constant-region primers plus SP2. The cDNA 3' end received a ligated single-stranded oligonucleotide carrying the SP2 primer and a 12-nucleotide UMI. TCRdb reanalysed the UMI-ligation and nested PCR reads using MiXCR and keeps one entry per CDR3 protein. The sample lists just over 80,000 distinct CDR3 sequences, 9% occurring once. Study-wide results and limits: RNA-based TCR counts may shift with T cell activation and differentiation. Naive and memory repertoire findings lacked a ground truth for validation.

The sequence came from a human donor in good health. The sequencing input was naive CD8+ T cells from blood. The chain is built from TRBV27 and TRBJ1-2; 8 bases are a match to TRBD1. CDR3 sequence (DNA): TGTGCCAGCAGCACCGACGCAGGGGGCCGGGGCTACACCTTC. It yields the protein CASSTDAGGRGYTF.